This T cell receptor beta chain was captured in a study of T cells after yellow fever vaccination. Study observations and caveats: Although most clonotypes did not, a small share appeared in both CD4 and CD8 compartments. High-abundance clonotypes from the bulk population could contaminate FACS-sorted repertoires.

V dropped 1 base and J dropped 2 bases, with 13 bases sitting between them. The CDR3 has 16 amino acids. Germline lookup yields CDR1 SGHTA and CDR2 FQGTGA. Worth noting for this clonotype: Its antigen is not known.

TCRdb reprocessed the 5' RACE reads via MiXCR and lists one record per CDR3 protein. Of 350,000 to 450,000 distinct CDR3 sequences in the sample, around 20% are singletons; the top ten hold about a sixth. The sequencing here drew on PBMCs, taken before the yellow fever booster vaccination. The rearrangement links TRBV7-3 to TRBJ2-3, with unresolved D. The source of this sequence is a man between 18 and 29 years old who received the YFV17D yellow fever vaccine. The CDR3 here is CASSLKPWADTDTQYF. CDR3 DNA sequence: TGTGCCAGCAGCTTAAAACCCTGGGCGGACACAGATACGCAGTATTTT.